This T cell receptor (beta chain) was documented in a study of TIL therapy for anti-PD-1-resistant metastatic lung cancer. For the study at large: Median tumor PD-L1 proportion score was approximately 5.7%. Most patients had lung adenocarcinoma.

V lost 5 bases, J lost 0 bases, and 11 bases lay in between. Germline CDR1 and CDR2: MNHEY and SMNVEV (reference sequence). This CDR3 has 14 residues. By share of the sample, this clone is medium-sized. Its matching antigen is unknown. The sample's time point: pre-treatment sample, taken before nivolumab and TIL therapy. Patients were adults with stage 4 NSCLC. Study-wide results and caveats: The cohort had more treatment-naive, never-smoker and oncogene-addicted patients than typical.

The libraries were made with immunoSEQ v3. The method was immunoSEQ multiplex PCR; TCRdb's version includes in-frame clones alone and lacks a portion of them. The sample contains about 59,000 clones, 75% to 85% of which appear only once. This sequence originates from a person aged 25 to 80 with non-small cell lung cancer. This chain uses TRBV27 with TRBJ2-7; the D gene is possibly TRBD1 (6 bases). Sequences were derived from blood, sampled at baseline. CDR3 loop: CASSTGDNSYEQYF. For the CDR3, the DNA is TGTGCCAGCAGTACCGGGGACAACTCCTACGAGCAGTACTTC.